The entry below describes one T cell receptor beta chain. Its antigen is still unknown. This specimen comes from a study of STAT5B mutations in CD4+ large granular lymphocyte leukemia. Study-wide results and caveats: 8/27 top patient clones versus 2/35 control clones were TRBV06-family. Main leukemic clonotypes were patient-specific, but 20% to 25% appeared at low frequency elsewhere. CD4-sorted patient repertoires seemed more clonal than healthy CD4+ repertoires.

The CDR3 consists of 15 residues. The V segment lost 6 bases and the J segment 8 bases; nucleotides outside the gene matches: 11. Germline CDR1 is MDHEN and CDR2 is SYDVKM. Here immunoSEQ multiplex PCR was the method, and the copy in TCRdb shows in-frame clones only, minus some. The repertoire holds 20,000 to 25,000 clones, over 70% seen once, with less than 5% in the top ten. The sequencing sample was made of CD4+ T cells from blood buffy coats. The TCR comes from a human donor in good health. The chain joins TRBV28 to TRBJ1-2; 11 nucleotides line up with TRBD1. CDR3 DNA sequence: TGTGCCAGCAGCCGAACGGACAGGGGGCTGAAAGGCTACACCTTC. The encoded protein is CASSRTDRGLKGYTF.